Below are 2 T cell receptor beta chains sequenced from a single sample in a study of OX40 agonist ivuxolimab in advanced cancers. Clones were sequenced by immunoSEQ multiplex PCR, and TCRdb holds only the in-frame ones, with some missing. The sample has fewer than 85,000 clones; roughly 90% are singletons. This sample comprised CD4+ or CD8+ T cells sorted from blood, obtained in a trial of the OX40 agonist ivuxolimab. The receptors stem from an adult with an advanced solid tumor such as melanoma, head and neck, liver or kidney cancer.

J is TRBJ2-7 and V is TRBV6-4; TRBD1 matches at 7 bases. The CDR3 has 17 amino acids. Germline trimming cut 0 bases from V and 3 bases from J; bases unmatched to any gene: 11. Germline CDR1 reads MRHNA; CDR2 reads SNTAGT. CDR3 coding DNA: TGTGCCAGCAGTGACTCGAATCCCGGGACAGCAAACTACGAGCAGTACTTC. Its translation: CASSDSNPGTANYEQYF.

The chain is built from TRBV4-2 and TRBJ1-2, with unresolved D. The V and J ends lost 6 bases and 0 bases respectively, with 11 bases between them. This CDR3 is 14 amino acids long. CDR1 is LGHNA and CDR2 is YNFKEQ in the germline V gene. The chain's CDR3 is CASRAGSANYGYTF. DNA of the CDR3: TGTGCCAGCAGGGCGGGGAGTGCTAACTATGGCTACACCTTC.